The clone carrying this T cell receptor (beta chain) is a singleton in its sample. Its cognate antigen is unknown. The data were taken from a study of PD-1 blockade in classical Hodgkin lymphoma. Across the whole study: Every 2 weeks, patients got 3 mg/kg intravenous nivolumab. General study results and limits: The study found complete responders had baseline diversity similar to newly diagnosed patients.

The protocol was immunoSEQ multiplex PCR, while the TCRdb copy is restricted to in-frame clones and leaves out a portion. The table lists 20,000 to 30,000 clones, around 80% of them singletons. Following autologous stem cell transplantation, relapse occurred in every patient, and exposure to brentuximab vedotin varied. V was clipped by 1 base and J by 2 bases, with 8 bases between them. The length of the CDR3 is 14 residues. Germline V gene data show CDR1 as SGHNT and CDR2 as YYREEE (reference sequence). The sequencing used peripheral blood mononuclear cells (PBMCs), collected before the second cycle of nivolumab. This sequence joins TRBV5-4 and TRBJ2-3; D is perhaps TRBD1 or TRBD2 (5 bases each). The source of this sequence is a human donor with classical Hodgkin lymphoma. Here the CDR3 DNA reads TGTGCCAGCAGCTTGTGGGGGATCACAGATACGCAGTATTTT. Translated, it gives CASSLWGITDTQYF.